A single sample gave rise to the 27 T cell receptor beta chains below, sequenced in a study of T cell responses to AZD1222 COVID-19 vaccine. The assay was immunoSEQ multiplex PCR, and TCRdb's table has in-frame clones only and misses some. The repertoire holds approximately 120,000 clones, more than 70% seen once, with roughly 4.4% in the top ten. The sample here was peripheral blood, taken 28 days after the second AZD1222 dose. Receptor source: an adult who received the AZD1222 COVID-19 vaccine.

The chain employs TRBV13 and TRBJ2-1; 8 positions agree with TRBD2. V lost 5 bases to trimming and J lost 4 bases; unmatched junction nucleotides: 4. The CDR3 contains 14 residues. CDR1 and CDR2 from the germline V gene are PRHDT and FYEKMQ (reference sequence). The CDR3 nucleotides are TGTGCCAGCAGCGTACTAGCGGAATACAATGAGCAGTTCTTC. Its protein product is CASSVLAEYNEQFF.

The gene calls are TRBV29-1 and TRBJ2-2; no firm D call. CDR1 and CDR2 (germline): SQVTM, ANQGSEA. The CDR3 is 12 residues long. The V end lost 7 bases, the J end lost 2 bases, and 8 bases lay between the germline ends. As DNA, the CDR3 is TGCAGCGCCGCCGTTAACACCGGGGAGCTGTTTTTT. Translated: CSAAVNTGELFF.

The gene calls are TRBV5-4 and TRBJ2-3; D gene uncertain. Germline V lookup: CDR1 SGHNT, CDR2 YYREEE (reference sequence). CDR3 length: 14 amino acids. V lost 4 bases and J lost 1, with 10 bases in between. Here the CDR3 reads CASSPRWGTDTQYF. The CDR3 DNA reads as TGTGCCAGCAGCCCCCGGTGGGGCACAGATACGCAGTATTTT.

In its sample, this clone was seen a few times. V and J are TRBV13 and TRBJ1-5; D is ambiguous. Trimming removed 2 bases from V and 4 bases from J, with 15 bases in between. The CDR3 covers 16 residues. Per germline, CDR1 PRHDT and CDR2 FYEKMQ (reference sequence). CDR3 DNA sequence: TGTGCCAGCAGCTTAAAGGTTGGAGGAGGGAATCAGCCCCAGCATTTT. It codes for CASSLKVGGGNQPQHF.

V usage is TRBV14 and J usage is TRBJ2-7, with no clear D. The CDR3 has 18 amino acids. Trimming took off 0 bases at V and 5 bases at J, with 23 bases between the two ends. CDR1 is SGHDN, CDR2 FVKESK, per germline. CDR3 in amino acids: CASSQDFLLTPTSNEQYF. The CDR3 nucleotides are TGTGCCAGCAGCCAAGATTTCCTCCTCACACCGACTTCCAACGAGCAGTACTTC.

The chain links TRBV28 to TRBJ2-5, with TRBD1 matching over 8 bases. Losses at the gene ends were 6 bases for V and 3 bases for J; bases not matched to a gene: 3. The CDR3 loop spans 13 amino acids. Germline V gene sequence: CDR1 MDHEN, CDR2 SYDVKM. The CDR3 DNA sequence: TGTGCCAGCAGGAAGACAGGGGAAGAGACCCAGTACTTC. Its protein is CASRKTGEETQYF. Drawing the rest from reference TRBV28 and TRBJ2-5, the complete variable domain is DVKVTQSSRYLVKRTGEKVFLECVQDMDHENMFWYRQDPGLGLRLIYFSYDVKMKEKGDIPEGYSVSREKKERFSLILESASTNQTSMYLCASRKTGEETQYFGPGTRLLVL.

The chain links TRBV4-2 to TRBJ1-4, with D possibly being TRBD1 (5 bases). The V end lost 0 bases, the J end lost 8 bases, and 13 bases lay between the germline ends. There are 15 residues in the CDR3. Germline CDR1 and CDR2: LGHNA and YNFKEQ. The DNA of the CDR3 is TGTGCCAGCAGCCAAGAGCAGGGAAGAAGGGAAAAACTGTTTTTT. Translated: CASSQEQGRREKLFF.

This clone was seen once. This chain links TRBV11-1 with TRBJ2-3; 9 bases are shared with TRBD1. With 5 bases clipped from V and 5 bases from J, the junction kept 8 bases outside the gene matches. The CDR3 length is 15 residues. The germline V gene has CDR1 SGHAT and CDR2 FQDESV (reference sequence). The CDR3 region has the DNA TGTGCCAGCAGCCGGGGGACAGGGTTGAAAGATACGCAGTATTTT. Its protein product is CASSRGTGLKDTQYF. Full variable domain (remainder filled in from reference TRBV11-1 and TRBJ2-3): EAEVAQSPRYKITEKSQAVAFWCDPISGHATLYWYRQILGQGPELLVQFQDESVVDDSQLPKDRFSAERLKGVDSTLKIQPAELGDSAMYLCASSRGTGLKDTQYFGPGTRLTVL.

DNA of the CDR3: TGTGCCAGCAGTCACCCACCGGGACAGACAATAGAAAAACTGTTTTTT. Residues: CASSHPPGQTIEKLFF. V usage is TRBV28 and J usage is TRBJ1-4; 7 positions agree with TRBD1. Trimming at V came to 5 bases and at J to 8 bases, leaving 14 bases not matched to a gene. Looked up from germline, CDR1 is MDHEN and CDR2 is SYDVKM. This CDR3 region has 16 residues.

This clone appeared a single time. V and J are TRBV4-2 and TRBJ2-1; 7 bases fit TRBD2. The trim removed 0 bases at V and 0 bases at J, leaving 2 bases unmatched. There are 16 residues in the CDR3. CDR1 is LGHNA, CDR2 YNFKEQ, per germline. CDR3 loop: CASSQDGGSSYNEQFF. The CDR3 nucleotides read TGTGCCAGCAGCCAAGACGGCGGGAGCTCCTACAATGAGCAGTTCTTC.

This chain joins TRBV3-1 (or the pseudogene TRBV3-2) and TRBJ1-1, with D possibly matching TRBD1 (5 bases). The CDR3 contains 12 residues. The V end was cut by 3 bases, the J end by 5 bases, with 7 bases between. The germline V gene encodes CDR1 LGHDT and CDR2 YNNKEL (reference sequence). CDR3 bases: TGTGCCAGCAGCCAGGGGGGGACTGAAGCTTTCTTT. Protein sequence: CASSQGGTEAFF.

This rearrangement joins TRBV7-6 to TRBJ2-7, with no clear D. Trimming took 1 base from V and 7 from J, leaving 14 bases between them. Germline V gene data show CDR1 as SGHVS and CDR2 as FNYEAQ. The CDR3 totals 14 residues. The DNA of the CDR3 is TGTGCCAGCAGCTTAGAGTTCGGCTCCTGGGAGCAGTACTTC. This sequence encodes CASSLEFGSWEQYF. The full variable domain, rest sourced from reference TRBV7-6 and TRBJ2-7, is GAGVSQSPRYKVTKRGQDVALRCDPISGHVSLYWYRQALGQGPEFLTYFNYEAQQDKSGLPNDRFSAERPEGSISTLTIQRTEQRDSAMYRCASSLEFGSWEQYFGPGTRLTVT.

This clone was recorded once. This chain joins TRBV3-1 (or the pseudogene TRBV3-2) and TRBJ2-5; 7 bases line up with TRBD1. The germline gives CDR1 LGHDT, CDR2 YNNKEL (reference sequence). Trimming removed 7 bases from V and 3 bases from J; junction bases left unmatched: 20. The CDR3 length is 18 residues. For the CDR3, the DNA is TGTGCCAGCAAGGGCAGGGGGACGCGAGCCGGGAAGAAAGAGACCCAGTACTTC. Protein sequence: CASKGRGTRAGKKETQYF.

The CDR3 nucleotides read TGTGCCAGCAGGTCCAGGGGCCGTACCTACGAGCAGTACTTC. Translating gives CASRSRGRTYEQYF. This rearrangement joins TRBV28 to TRBJ2-7, with a possible D match to TRBD1 (6 bases). Germline CDR1 reads MDHEN; CDR2 reads SYDVKM. The CDR3 totals 14 residues. V was pared by 6 bases and J by 2 bases, with 14 bases between. The full variable domain, rest sourced from reference TRBV28 and TRBJ2-7, is DVKVTQSSRYLVKRTGEKVFLECVQDMDHENMFWYRQDPGLGLRLIYFSYDVKMKEKGDIPEGYSVSREKKERFSLILESASTNQTSMYLCASRSRGRTYEQYFGPGTRLTVT.

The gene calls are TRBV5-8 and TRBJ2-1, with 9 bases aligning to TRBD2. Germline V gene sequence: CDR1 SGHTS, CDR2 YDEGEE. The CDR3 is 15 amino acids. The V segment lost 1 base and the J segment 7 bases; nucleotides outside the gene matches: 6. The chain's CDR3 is CASSLYPSGKNEQFF. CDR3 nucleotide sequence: TGTGCCAGCAGCTTGTATCCTAGCGGGAAGAATGAGCAGTTCTTC.

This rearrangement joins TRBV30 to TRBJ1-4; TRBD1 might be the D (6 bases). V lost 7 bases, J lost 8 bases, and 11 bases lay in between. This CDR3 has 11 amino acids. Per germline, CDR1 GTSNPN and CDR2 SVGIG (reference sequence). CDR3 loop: CAYLTGEKLFF. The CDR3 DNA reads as TGTGCCTACCTGACAGGAGAAAAACTGTTTTTT.

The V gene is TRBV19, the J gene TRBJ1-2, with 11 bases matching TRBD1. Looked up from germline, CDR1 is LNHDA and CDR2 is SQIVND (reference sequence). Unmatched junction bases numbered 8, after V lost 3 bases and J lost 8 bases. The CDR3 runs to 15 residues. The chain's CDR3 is CASSIRTGGPEGYTF. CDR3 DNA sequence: TGTGCCAGTAGTATCCGGACAGGGGGCCCGGAAGGCTACACCTTC.

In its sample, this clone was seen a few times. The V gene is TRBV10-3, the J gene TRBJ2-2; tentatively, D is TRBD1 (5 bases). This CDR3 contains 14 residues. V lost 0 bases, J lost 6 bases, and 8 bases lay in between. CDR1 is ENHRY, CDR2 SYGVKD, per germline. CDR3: CAISESGVAGELFF. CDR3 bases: TGTGCCATCAGTGAGTCAGGGGTGGCCGGGGAGCTGTTTTTT.

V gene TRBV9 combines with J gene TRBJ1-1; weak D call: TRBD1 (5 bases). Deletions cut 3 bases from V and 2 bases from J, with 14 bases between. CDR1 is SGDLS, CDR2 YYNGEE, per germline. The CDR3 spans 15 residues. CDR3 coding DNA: TGTGCCAGCAGCGGAGTAAAGGGGCTCAACACTGAAGCTTTCTTT. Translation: CASSGVKGLNTEAFF.

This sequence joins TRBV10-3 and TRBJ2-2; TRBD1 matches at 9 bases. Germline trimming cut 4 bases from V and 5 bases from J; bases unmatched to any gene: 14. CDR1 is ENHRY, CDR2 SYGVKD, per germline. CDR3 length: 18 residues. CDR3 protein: CAISALPGTGSGTGELFF. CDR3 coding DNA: TGTGCCATCAGTGCCCTCCCCGGGACAGGGAGCGGGACCGGGGAGCTGTTTTTT.

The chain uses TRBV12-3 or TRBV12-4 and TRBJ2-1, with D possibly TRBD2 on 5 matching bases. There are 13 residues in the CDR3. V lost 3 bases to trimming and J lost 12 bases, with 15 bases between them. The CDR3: CASSFQSPSGQFF. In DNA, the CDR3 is TGTGCCAGCAGTTTTCAGAGCCCGAGCGGGCAGTTCTTC.

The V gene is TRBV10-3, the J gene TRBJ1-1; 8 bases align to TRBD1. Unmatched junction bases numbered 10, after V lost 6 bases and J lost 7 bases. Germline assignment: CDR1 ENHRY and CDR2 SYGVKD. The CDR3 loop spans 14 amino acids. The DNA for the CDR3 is TGTGCCATCAGGGGGACAGGAGCCAGCGTTGAAGCTTTCTTT. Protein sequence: CAIRGTGASVEAFF.

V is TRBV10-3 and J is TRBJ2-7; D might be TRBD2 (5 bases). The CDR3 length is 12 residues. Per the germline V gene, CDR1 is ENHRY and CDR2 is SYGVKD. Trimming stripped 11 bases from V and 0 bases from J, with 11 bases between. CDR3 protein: CAHGKASYEQYF. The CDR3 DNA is TGTGCCCACGGGAAGGCCTCCTACGAGCAGTACTTC.

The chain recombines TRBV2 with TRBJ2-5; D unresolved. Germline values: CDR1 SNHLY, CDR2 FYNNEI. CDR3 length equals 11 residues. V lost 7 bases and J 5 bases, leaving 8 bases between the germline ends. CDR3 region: CASTDSETQYF. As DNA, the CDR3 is TGTGCCAGCACCGATAGTGAGACCCAGTACTTC.

CDR3 nucleotide sequence: TGTGCCTGGAGTACTGTAGGGGGTGAAGCTTTCTTT. This encodes CAWSTVGGEAFF. The chain combines TRBV30 with TRBJ1-1, with D possibly TRBD1 on 6 matching bases. This CDR3 is built from 12 residues. The germline V gene encodes CDR1 GTSNPN and CDR2 SVGIG (reference sequence). Between the trimmed V and J ends, which lost 2 bases and 7 bases, there was a span of 11 bases. Full variable domain (remainder filled in from reference TRBV30 and TRBJ1-1): SQTIHQWPATLVQPVGSPLSLECTVEGTSNPNLYWYRQAAGRGLQLLFYSVGIGQISSEVPQNLSASRPQDRQFILSSKKLLLSDSGFYLCAWSTVGGEAFFGQGTRLTVV.

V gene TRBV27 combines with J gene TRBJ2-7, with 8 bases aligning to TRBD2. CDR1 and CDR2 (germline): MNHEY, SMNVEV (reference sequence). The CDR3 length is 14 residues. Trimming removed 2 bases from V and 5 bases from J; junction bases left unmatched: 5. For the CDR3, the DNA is TGTGCCAGCAGTTTAGGCGGGAGGTTCAACGAGCAGTACTTC. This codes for CASSLGGRFNEQYF.

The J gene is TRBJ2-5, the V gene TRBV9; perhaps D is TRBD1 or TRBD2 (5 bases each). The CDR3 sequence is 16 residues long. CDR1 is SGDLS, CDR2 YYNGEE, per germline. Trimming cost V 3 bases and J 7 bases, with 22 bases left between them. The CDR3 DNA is TGTGCCAGCAGCGGAGCCGGGACCACCGAGGCCGGGACCCAGTACTTC. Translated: CASSGAGTTEAGTQYF.